Listed below are T cell receptor beta chains from one sample, sequenced in a study of blood T cells in healthy people across ages. TCRdb re-called the 5' RACE reads through MiXCR, storing one row per CDR3 protein. Altogether roughly 800,000 distinct CDR3 sequences are present, about 53% being singletons, with the ten largest covering about two fifths. The source material was blood. All receptors come from a man older than 75 in good health. CDR3s include the opening cysteine and the closing phenylalanine or tryptophan.

v_call: TRBV10-3; cdr3_length: 15; j_call: TRBJ2-6; cdr3_aa: CAIAPKDSGANVLTF
v_call: TRBV7-2; cdr3_length: 13; j_call: TRBJ2-3; cdr3_aa: CASSLREGRYAYF
v_call: TRBV9; cdr3_length: 17; j_call: TRBJ2-1; cdr3_aa: CASSVEVAPSAYNEQFF
v_call: TRBV15; cdr3_length: 17; j_call: TRBJ2-1; cdr3_aa: CATSAPSGRNSYNEQFF
v_call: TRBV7-2; cdr3_length: 16; j_call: TRBJ2-3; cdr3_aa: CASSRPTSGRSDTQYF
v_call: TRBV6-1; cdr3_length: 16; j_call: TRBJ2-2; cdr3_aa: CASRGTSGRRAGELFF
v_call: TRBV20-1; cdr3_length: 12; j_call: TRBJ1-1; cdr3_aa: CSAGPIGTEAFF
v_call: TRBV29-1; cdr3_length: 14; j_call: TRBJ1-2; cdr3_aa: CSVGGQIDAYGYTF
v_call: TRBV7-2; cdr3_length: 14; j_call: TRBJ2-1; cdr3_aa: CTSSLGRAHYEQFF
v_call: TRBV18; cdr3_length: 13; j_call: TRBJ1-1; cdr3_aa: CASSADRRSEAFF
v_call: TRBV20-1; cdr3_length: 11; j_call: TRBJ1-1; cdr3_aa: CSAKRTNEAFF
v_call: TRBV4-1; cdr3_length: 15; j_call: TRBJ2-3; cdr3_aa: CASSQAATGFRYAYF
v_call: TRBV13; cdr3_length: 17; j_call: TRBJ2-3; cdr3_aa: CASSLVGLAGITDTQYF
v_call: TRBV24-1; cdr3_length: 15; j_call: TRBJ2-6; cdr3_aa: CATSDPGAGANVLTF
v_call: TRBV19; cdr3_length: 14; j_call: TRBJ2-7; cdr3_aa: CASSIGGRIYEQYF
v_call: TRBV7-2; cdr3_length: 16; j_call: TRBJ1-1; cdr3_aa: CASSLVLTGRNAEAFF
v_call: TRBV5-1; cdr3_length: 12; j_call: TRBJ2-1; cdr3_aa: CASSATYNEQFF
v_call: TRBV7-7; cdr3_length: 11; j_call: TRBJ2-5; cdr3_aa: CAVPMGETQYF
v_call: TRBV27; cdr3_length: 15; j_call: TRBJ2-3; cdr3_aa: CASSLLGTGDRYAYF
v_call: TRBV5-5; cdr3_length: 15; j_call: TRBJ2-3; cdr3_aa: CASSLATGRDRYAYF
v_call: TRBV7-2; cdr3_length: 15; j_call: TRBJ2-7; cdr3_aa: CASSPGLADSYEQYF
v_call: TRBV5-1; cdr3_length: 17; j_call: TRBJ2-6; cdr3_aa: CASSHNSDRSGTNVLTF
v_call: TRBV6-5; cdr3_length: 11; j_call: TRBJ1-1; cdr3_aa: CASSSGTEAFF
v_call: TRBV20-1; cdr3_length: 13; j_call: TRBJ1-1; cdr3_aa: CSARTGRNTEAFF
v_call: TRBV7-8; cdr3_length: 16; j_call: -; cdr3_aa: CASSLKGRDLENIQYF
v_call: TRBV29-1; cdr3_length: 17; j_call: TRBJ2-1; cdr3_aa: CSVEGVERGSSYNEQFF
v_call: TRBV10-3; cdr3_length: 16; j_call: TRBJ2-7; cdr3_aa: CAISALAGAPSYEQYF
v_call: TRBV20-1; cdr3_length: 12; j_call: TRBJ2-1; cdr3_aa: CSARSSWDEQFF
v_call: TRBV15; cdr3_length: 15; j_call: TRBJ1-1; cdr3_aa: CATSRDLVGQPRAFF
v_call: TRBV10-3; cdr3_length: 13; j_call: TRBJ1-1; cdr3_aa: CAIILGSPSRAFF
v_call: TRBV10-1; cdr3_length: 15; j_call: TRBJ2-5; cdr3_aa: CASSDPGGRGETQYF
v_call: TRBV6-2/TRBV6-3; cdr3_length: 13; j_call: TRBJ2-1; cdr3_aa: CASSPPGREEQFF
v_call: TRBV7-2; cdr3_length: 16; j_call: TRBJ1-1; cdr3_aa: CASSPGRGERSAEAFF
v_call: TRBV14; cdr3_length: 14; j_call: TRBJ2-1; cdr3_aa: CASSQGPGQGEGFF
v_call: TRBV5-1; cdr3_length: 12; j_call: TRBJ1-2; cdr3_aa: CASSLQGHGYTF
v_call: TRBV12-3/TRBV12-4; cdr3_length: 15; j_call: TRBJ2-7; cdr3_aa: CASSLTSGISYEQYF
v_call: TRBV7-9; cdr3_length: 15; j_call: TRBJ2-5; cdr3_aa: CASSLAQGPGETQYF
v_call: TRBV10-3; cdr3_length: 16; j_call: TRBJ2-3; cdr3_aa: CAIRPGSGARGNTQYF
v_call: TRBV9; cdr3_length: 16; j_call: TRBJ2-1; cdr3_aa: CASSPRRGARANEQFF
v_call: TRBV18; cdr3_length: 14; j_call: -; cdr3_aa: CASSLIQAFHEQYF
v_call: TRBV13; cdr3_length: 17; j_call: TRBJ2-7; cdr3_aa: CASSFSPAGGGHYEQYF